The clone carrying this T cell receptor (beta chain) was detected many times. Its antigen remains unknown. The sample is drawn from a study of Graves' ophthalmopathy and Graves' hyperthyroidism. Study-level findings and limits: A classifier, a 13-signature model, separated ophthalmopathy from stable hyperthyroidism with 85% to 90% sensitivity and 65% to 83% specificity. For predicting ophthalmopathy progression, the model had about 66% sensitivity and approximately 77% specificity.

Aged 18 to 65, hyperthyroidism patients had been newly diagnosed, with under 2 months' duration. Someone took the PBMCs out of more than 8.5 ml of fresh peripheral blood. TCR beta CDR3 regions were amplified from RNA transcripts. The first-round RT-PCR employed HTBI primers together with the Qiagen OneStep RT-PCR kit. A multiplex PCR was then performed as the second round. MiXCR, run by TCRdb on the multiplex PCR reads, gives a single entry per CDR3 protein. The sample lists about 370,000 distinct CDR3 sequences, 17% occurring once. The CDR3 length is 14 residues. Germline assignment: CDR1 SNHLY and CDR2 FYNNEI. Trimming shortened V by 5 bases and J by 5 bases, and 15 bases separated the two germline ends.

The chain employs TRBV2 and TRBJ1-1; D is perhaps TRBD1 (6 bases). The sequence came from an adult woman with stable Graves' hyperthyroidism. Specimen: peripheral blood. The CDR3, as DNA: TGTGCCAGCAGTCCTCGACAGGAAGGAACTGAAGCTTTCTTT. Residues: CASSPRQEGTEAFF.